This is a list of T cell receptor beta chains from one sample in a study of shared clonotypes between healthy human individuals. Generated by immunoSEQ multiplex PCR, the TCRdb table keeps only in-frame clones and is missing some. The table includes 2 million to 2.5 million clones, around 95% detected once. The sequenced material came from naive CD4+ T cells sorted from blood. These receptors were obtained from a man in his late teens or twenties in good health. Each CDR3 is given with its conserved first and last residue. The D gene is left open where the match is weak.

>TRBJ2-1|TRBV25-1|TRBD2
CASSWGGIGGEQFF
TGTGCCAGCAGCTGGGGGGGGATCGGCGGTGAGCAGTTCTTC
>TRBJ2-7|TRBV7-2|NA
CASSRAGLLLLGEQYF
TGTGCCAGCAGCCGTGCCGGGTTACTTCTTTTAGGCGAGCAGTACTTC
>TRBJ2-5|TRBV5-4|TRBD2
CASSLFGTSGVQETQYF
TGTGCCAGCAGCTTGTTTGGGACTAGCGGGGTCCAAGAGACCCAGTACTTC
>TRBJ2-5|TRBV2|TRBD2
CASSLGLAGGGQTQYF
TGTGCCAGCAGTCTAGGACTAGCGGGGGGCGGGCAGACCCAGTACTTC
>TRBJ2-7|TRBV18|TRBD1
CASSAGTGGYEQYF
TGTGCCAGCTCAGCCGGGACAGGGGGTTACGAGCAGTACTTC
>TRBJ1-5|TRBV6-6|TRBD1
CAGRQGVNQPQHF
TGTGCCGGGCGACAGGGGGTAAATCAGCCCCAGCATTTT
>TRBJ1-2|TRBV7-2|NA
CASSSGLAGYGYTF
TGTGCCAGCAGCTCGGGACTTGCAGGCTATGGCTACACCTTC
>TRBJ1-4|TRBV18|NA
CASSPKDEKLFF
TGTGCCAGCTCACCAAAGGACGAAAAACTGTTTTTT
>TRBJ1-4|TRBV10-3|NA
CAISDATNEKLFF
TGTGCCATCAGTGATGCAACTAATGAAAAACTGTTTTTT
>TRBJ2-4|TRBV10-2|NA
CASSEQENLAKNIQYF
TGCGCCAGCAGTGAGCAGGAGAATCTAGCCAAAAACATTCAGTACTTC
>TRBJ1-1|TRBV27|NA
CASSLDEGPEAFF
TGTGCCAGCAGTCTCGACGAGGGACCTGAAGCTTTCTTT
>TRBJ2-5|TRBV6-1|NA
CASNRNLRETQYF
TGTGCCAGCAATAGGAACTTAAGAGAGACCCAGTACTTC
>TRBJ1-1|TRBV18|NA
CASSPQPGRDTEAFF
TGTGCCAGCTCACCACAACCCGGGAGGGACACTGAAGCTTTCTTT
>TRBJ1-2|TRBV6-5|TRBD1
CASTRTGGDGYTF
TGTGCCAGTACAAGGACAGGGGGCGATGGCTACACCTTC
>TRBJ2-7|TRBV11-2|NA
CASSPQGYEQYF
TGTGCCAGCAGCCCACAGGGTTACGAGCAGTACTTC